This TCR beta chain comes out of a study of lymphopenia after photon versus proton radiotherapy. Findings and caveats of the study: Oligoclonal CD8+ Temra expansion after nadir drove photon patients' diversity drop.

The CDR3 sequence is 13 residues long. Germline CDR1 SGHRS, CDR2 YFSETQ. The V gene lost 4 bases and the J gene lost 2 bases, with 7 bases spanning the gap. The table came from immunoSEQ multiplex PCR; TCRdb's copy has only in-frame clones and leaves some out. The profile covers roughly 53,000 clones, with over 70% appearing a single time and just under 30% taken by the ten largest. As regards this clone: What it recognizes is unknown.

The chain is built from TRBV5-1 and TRBJ2-1, with D unclear. This TCR came from a man aged 50 or older with gastric cancer. Sequenced here: peripheral blood, sampled from a patient treated with photon-based radiotherapy. CDR3 DNA sequence: TGCGCCAGCAGCCCCCTGACCTACAATGAGCAGTTCTTC. It encodes CASSPLTYNEQFF. Based on the CDR3 plus reference TRBV5-1 and TRBJ2-1, the full variable domain is KAGVTQTPRYLIKTRGQQVTLSCSPISGHRSVSWYQQTPGQGLQFLFEYFSETQRNKGNFPGRFSGRQFSNSRSEMNVSTLELGDSALYLCASSPLTYNEQFFGPGTRLTVL.